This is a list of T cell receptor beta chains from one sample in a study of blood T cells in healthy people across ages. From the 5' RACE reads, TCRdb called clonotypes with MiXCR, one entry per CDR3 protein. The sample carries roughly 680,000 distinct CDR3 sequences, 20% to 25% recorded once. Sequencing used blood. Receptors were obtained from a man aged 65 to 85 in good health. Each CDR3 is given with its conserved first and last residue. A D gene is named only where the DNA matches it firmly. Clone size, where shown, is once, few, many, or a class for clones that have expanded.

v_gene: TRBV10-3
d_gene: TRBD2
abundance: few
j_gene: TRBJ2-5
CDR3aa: CATTFEGGQGTQYF
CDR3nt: TGTGCCACGACGTTTGAGGGAGGGCAAGGGACCCAGTACTTC

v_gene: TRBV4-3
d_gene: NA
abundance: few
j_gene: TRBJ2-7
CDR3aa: CASSQEEDWGEQYF
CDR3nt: TGCGCCAGCAGCCAAGAGGAGGACTGGGGCGAGCAGTACTTC

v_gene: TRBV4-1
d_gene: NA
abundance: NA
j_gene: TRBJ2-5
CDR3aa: CASSQVPGAETQYF
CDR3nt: TGCGCCAGCAGCCAAGTCCCGGGGGCAGAGACCCAGTACTTC

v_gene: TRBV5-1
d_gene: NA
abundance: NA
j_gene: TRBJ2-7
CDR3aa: CASCSSGTPGDEQYF
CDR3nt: TGCGCCAGCTGCTCGTCCGGGACACCCGGGGACGAGCAGTACTTC

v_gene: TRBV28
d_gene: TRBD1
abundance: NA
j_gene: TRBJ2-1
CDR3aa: CASSLSTGGPFF
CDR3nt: TGTGCCAGCAGTTTATCAACAGGGGGCCCGTTCTTC

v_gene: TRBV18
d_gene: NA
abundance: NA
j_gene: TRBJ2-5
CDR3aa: CASSPHGETQYF
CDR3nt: TGTGCCAGCTCACCGCATGGGGAGACCCAGTACTTC

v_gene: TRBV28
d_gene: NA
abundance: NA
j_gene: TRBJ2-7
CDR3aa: CASSSRRWEQYF
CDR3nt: TGTGCCAGCAGTTCCCGGAGGTGGGAGCAGTACTTC

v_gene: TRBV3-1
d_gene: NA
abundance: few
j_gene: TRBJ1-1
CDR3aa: CASSRTAGAEAFF
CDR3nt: TGTGCCAGCAGCCGGACTGCAGGGGCTGAAGCTTTCTTT

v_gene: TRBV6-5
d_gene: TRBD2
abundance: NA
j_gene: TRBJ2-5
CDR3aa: CASSYSLGTSGIKETQYF
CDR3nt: TGTGCCAGCAGTTACTCGCTGGGGACTAGCGGGATCAAAGAGACCCAGTACTTC

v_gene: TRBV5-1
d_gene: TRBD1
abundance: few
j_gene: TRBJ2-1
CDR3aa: CASSLERPGGYNEQFF
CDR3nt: TGCGCCAGCAGCTTGGAGCGGCCAGGGGGCTACAATGAGCAGTTCTTC

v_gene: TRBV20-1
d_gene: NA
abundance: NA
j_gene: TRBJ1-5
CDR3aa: CSARVQGDGNQPQHF
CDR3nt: TGCAGTGCTAGAGTACAGGGTGACGGCAATCAGCCCCAGCATTTT

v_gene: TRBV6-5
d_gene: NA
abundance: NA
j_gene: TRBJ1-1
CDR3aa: CASSYGGIMNTEAFF
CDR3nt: TGTGCCAGCAGTTACGGGGGGATCATGAACACTGAAGCTTTCTTT

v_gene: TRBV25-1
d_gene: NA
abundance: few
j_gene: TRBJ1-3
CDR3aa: CASSDPVEGNTIYF
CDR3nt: TGTGCCAGCAGTGATCCGGTGGAAGGGAACACCATATATTTT

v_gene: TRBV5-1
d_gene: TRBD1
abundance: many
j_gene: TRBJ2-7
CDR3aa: CASRTGTGAYEQYF
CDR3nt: TGCGCCAGCCGGACCGGGACAGGGGCCTACGAGCAGTACTTC

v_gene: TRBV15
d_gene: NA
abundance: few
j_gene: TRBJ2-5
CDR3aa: CATSRDFRRVETQYF
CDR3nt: TGTGCCACCAGCAGAGATTTTCGCAGGGTGGAGACCCAGTACTTC

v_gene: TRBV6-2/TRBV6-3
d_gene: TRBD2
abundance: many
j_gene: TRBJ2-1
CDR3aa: CASLLAGGIYNEQFF
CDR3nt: TGTGCCAGCCTACTAGCGGGAGGAATCTACAATGAGCAGTTCTTC

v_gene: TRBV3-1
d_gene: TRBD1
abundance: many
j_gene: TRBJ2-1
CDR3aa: CASSQATGTGYKQFF
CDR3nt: TGTGCCAGCAGCCAGGCAACCGGGACAGGGTATAAGCAGTTCTTC

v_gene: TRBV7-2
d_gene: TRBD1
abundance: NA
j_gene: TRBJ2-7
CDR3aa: CASSIDQGQSYEQYF
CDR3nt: TGTGCCAGCAGCATAGACCAGGGACAGTCGTACGAGCAGTACTTC

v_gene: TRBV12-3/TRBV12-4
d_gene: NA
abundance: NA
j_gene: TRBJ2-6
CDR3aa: CASTTAAGANVLTF
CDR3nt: TGTGCCAGCACCACAGCCGCTGGGGCCAACGTCCTGACTTTC

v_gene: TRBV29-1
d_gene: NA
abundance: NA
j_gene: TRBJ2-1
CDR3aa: CSGTRAYNEQFF
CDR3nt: TGCAGCGGGACGAGGGCTTACAATGAGCAGTTCTTC

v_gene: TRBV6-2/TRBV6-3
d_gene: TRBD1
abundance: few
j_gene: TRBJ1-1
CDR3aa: CASSYSGQGTEAFF
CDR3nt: TGTGCCAGCAGTTACTCGGGACAGGGCACTGAAGCTTTCTTT

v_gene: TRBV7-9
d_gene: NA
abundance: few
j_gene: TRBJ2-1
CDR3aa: CANSLGTPRCNEQFF
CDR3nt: TGTGCCAACAGCTTAGGTACTCCCAGGTGCAATGAGCAGTTCTTC

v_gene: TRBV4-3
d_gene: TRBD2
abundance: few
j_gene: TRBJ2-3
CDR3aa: CASSQEGGRALDTQYF
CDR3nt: TGCGCCAGCAGCCAAGAAGGCGGGAGGGCCCTCGATACGCAGTATTTT

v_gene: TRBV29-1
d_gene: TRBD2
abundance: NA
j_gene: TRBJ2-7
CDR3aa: CSVEGGNEQYF
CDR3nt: TGCAGCGTTGAGGGAGGGAATGAGCAGTACTTC

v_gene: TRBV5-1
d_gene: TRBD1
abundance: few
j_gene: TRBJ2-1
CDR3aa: CASSLRGQGTLSSYNEQFF
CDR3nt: TGCGCCAGCAGCTTGAGGGGACAGGGTACCCTTAGCTCCTACAATGAGCAGTTCTTC

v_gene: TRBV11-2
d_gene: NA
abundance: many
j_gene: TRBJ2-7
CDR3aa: CASSRLFEQYF
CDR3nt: TGTGCCAGCAGCCGCCTATTCGAGCAGTACTTC

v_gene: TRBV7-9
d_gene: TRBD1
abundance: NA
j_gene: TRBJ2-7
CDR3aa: CASSSTGGDSYEQYF
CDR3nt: TGTGCCAGCAGCTCAACAGGGGGCGACTCCTACGAGCAGTACTTC

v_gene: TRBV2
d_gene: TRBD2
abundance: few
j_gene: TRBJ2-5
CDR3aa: CASRGTGLAKKETQYF
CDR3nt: TGTGCCAGCAGGGGGACCGGACTAGCGAAAAAAGAGACCCAGTACTTC

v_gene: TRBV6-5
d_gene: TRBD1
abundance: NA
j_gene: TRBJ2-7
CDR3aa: CASSYGQGATYEQYF
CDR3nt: TGTGCCAGCAGCTACGGACAGGGGGCGACCTACGAGCAGTACTTC

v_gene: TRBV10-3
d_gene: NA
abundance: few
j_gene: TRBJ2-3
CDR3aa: CAISHANADTQYF
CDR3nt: TGTGCCATCAGTCACGCGAACGCAGATACGCAGTATTTT

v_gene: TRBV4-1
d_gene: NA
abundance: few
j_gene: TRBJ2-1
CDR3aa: CASSSRGAYNEQFF
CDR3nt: TGCGCCAGCAGCTCAAGAGGTGCCTACAATGAGCAGTTCTTC

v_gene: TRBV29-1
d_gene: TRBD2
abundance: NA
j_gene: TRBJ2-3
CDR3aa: CSELAGGEDTQYF
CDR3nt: TGCAGCGAGTTAGCGGGAGGGGAGGATACGCAGTATTTT

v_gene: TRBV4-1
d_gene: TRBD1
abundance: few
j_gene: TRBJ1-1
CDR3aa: CASSLSAQGANTEAFF
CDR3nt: TGCGCCAGCAGCCTCAGTGCACAGGGGGCGAACACTGAAGCTTTCTTT

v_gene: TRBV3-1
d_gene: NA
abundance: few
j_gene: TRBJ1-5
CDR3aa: CASSQDNRDNQPQHF
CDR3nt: TGTGCCAGCAGCCAAGATAACAGGGACAATCAGCCCCAGCATTTT

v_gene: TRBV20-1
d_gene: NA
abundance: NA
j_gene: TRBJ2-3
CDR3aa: CSARELLTSTDTQYF
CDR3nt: TGCAGTGCTAGGGAGCTTTTGACTAGCACAGATACGCAGTATTTT

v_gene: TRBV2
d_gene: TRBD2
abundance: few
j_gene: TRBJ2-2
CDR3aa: CASKSNREGTGELFF
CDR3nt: TGTGCCAGCAAATCCAACCGGGAGGGTACCGGGGAGCTGTTTTTT

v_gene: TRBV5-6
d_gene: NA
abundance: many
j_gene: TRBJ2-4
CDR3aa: CASSPTGTKNIQYF
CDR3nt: TGTGCCAGCAGCCCGACTGGTACCAAAAACATTCAGTACTTC

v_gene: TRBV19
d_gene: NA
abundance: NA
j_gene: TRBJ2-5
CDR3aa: CASSNGVQETQYF
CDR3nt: TGTGCCAGTAGTAACGGGGTCCAAGAGACCCAGTACTTC

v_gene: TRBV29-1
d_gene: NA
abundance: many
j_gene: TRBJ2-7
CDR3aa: CSVETLASSSYEQYF
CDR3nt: TGCAGCGTTGAGACTTTAGCGTCGAGCTCCTACGAGCAGTACTTC

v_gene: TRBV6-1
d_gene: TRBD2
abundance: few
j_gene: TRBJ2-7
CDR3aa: CASSALAASYEQYF
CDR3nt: TGTGCCAGCAGTGCACTAGCGGCCTCCTACGAGCAGTACTTC

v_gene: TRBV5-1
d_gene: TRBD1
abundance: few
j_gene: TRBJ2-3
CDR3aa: CASSLTGTGSADTQYF
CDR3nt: TGCGCCAGCAGCTTGACCGGGACAGGGAGCGCAGATACGCAGTATTTT

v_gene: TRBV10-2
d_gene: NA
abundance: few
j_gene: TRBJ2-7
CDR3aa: CASSEGYRAYEQYF
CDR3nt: TGCGCCAGCAGTGAGGGCTACCGAGCCTACGAGCAGTACTTC

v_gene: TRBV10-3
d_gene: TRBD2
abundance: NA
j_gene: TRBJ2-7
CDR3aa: CAISPSGGPYEQYF
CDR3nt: TGTGCCATCAGCCCTAGCGGGGGACCCTACGAGCAGTACTTC

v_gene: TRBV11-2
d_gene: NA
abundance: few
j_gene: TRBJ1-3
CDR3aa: CASSSHTRNTIYF
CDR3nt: TGTGCCAGCAGCTCCCACACCCGAAACACCATATATTTT

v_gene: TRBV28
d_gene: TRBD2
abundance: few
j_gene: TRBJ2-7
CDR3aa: CASSLGILALSYEQYF
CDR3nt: TGTGCCAGCAGTTTAGGGATACTAGCGCTTTCCTACGAGCAGTACTTC

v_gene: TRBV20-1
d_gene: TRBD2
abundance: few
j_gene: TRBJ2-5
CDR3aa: CSARRLAGKEETQYF
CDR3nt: TGCAGTGCTAGGAGACTAGCGGGTAAAGAAGAGACCCAGTACTTC

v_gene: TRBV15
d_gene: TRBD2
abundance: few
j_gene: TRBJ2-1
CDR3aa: CATSRGQPAGFYNEQFF
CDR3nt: TGTGCCACCAGCAGAGGCCAACCAGCGGGATTCTACAATGAGCAGTTCTTC

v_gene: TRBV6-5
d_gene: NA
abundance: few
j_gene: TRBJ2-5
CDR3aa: CASSYGSILETQYF
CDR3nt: TGTGCCAGCAGTTACGGGTCCATTTTGGAGACCCAGTACTTC

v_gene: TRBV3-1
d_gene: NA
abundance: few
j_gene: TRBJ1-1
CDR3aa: CASSQNLGDTEAFF
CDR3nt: TGTGCCAGCAGCCAAAATTTAGGGGATACTGAAGCTTTCTTT

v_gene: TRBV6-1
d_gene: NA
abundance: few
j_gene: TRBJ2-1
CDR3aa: CAIGESYNEQFF
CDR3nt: TGTGCCATAGGGGAATCTTACAATGAGCAGTTCTTC

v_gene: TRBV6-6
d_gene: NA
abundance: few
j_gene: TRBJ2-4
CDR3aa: CASSYSGTKNIQYF
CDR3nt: TGTGCCAGTAGTTACTCGGGAACCAAAAACATTCAGTACTTC

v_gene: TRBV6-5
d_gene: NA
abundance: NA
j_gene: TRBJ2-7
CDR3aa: CASSRRLSYGQYF
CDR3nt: TGTGCCAGCAGTCGACGGCTGTCCTACGGGCAGTACTTC

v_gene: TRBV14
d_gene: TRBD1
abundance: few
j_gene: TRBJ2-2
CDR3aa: CASSHDRGRVRTGELFF
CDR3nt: TGTGCCAGCAGCCACGACAGGGGGCGTGTTCGAACCGGGGAGCTGTTTTTT

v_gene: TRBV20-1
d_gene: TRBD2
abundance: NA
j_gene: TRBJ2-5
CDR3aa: CSARDWTSGREETQYF
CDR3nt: TGCAGTGCTAGAGATTGGACTAGCGGGAGGGAAGAGACCCAGTACTTC

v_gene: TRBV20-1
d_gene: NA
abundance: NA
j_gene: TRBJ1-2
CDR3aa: CSALNPQSLYGYTF
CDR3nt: TGCAGTGCTTTAAACCCTCAGAGTCTCTATGGCTACACCTTC

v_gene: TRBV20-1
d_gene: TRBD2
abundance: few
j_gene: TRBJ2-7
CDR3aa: CSASRTSNLYEQYF
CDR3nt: TGCAGTGCTAGCAGGACTAGCAACCTGTACGAGCAGTACTTC

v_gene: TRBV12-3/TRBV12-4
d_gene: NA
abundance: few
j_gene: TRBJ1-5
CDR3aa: CASSQLQVGEGPQHF
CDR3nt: TGTGCCAGCAGTCAACTACAGGTTGGGGAAGGGCCCCAGCATTTT